The TCR beta chain described here comes from a study of blood T cell repertoires in COVID-19. Sequencing was performed with immunoSEQ multiplex PCR; in TCRdb, only in-frame clones are kept and a portion is missing. In the table there are about 280,000 clones, around nine tenths of which are singletons. Trimming removed 3 bases from V and 6 bases from J; junction bases left unmatched: 6. Germline V lookup: CDR1 KGHDR, CDR2 SFDVKD. The CDR3 runs to 15 residues. The receptor was isolated from a woman between 55 and 75 years old who had recovered from COVID-19. The chain has TRBV24-1 and TRBJ1-5; 8 nucleotides align to TRBD1. Sample: PBMCs or T cells enriched from blood (not recorded which). DNA of the CDR3: TGTGCCACCAGTGATGGACAGGGATACCTTCAGCCCCAGCATTTT. It codes for CATSDGQGYLQPQHF.